The entry that follows covers one TCR beta chain sequence. This receptor's antigen is unknown. The sample holds no much larger clone one base away, and base qualities are not on file. The patients picked for sequencing were ones in whom flow cytometry had shown an expansion of CD8+CD57+ cells. All patients had severe acquired aplastic anemia diagnosed by International Study of Aplastic Anemia and Agranulocytosis and Camitta criteria. At the time blood was sampled, none of the patients had received any therapy. In the study, sorted CD4+ and CD8+ blood T cells from patients with severe aplastic anemia and from healthy subjects underwent deep sequencing of TCR repertoires. Patients were enrolled in the USA under clinicaltrials.gov protocols 00001620, 01623167, 00001397, 00071045, 00081523 and 00961064. Ficoll-Paque density gradient centrifugation was used to isolate peripheral blood mononuclear cells. Before DNA extraction, CD4+ and CD8+ T cells were sorted by FACS or by magnetic beads.

Profiling of TCR beta VDJ combinations and CDR3 sequences used genomic DNA as the template. An Illumina HiSeq 2000 was used for TCR repertoire sequencing. The study's own analysis went as follows. Repertoires were assessed using TRBV/TRBJ rearrangement plots, CDR3 size and DJ length profiles, and Simpson's diversity index. The most abundant DNA sequence in the deep sequencing data was defined as the immunodominant clone. CDR3 amino acid sequences were checked for sharing across subjects and were also compared against the VDJdb database and published repertoires. TCRdb trimmed the raw reads at Q25, called clones with MiXCR and kept productive beta chains. Every entry covers one CDR3 protein and lists the most common genes and DNA from its rows. The V and J calls, along with clone size, are taken from TCRdb and not from the paper's own processing. The sample table records 90,000 to 150,000 distinct CDR3 sequences; 58% of these occur just once. In total, the top ten clones hold roughly 32% of the sample.

The CDR3 holds 14 amino acids from the cysteine to the phenylalanine. Only the CDR3 DNA is retained, 42 bases long and in frame from the first base. The CDR1 and CDR2 encoded by the germline V gene are SGHVS and FQNEAQ. V sheds 1 base and J sheds 0 bases, leaving 7 bases between their ends. This entry comes from a study of CD8+CD57+ T cells in acquired aplastic anemia (dated by TCRdb to 2017 to 2018). A note on the overall study: A mean of about 3.2 ug of DNA, ranging from roughly 0.18 to 30 ug, was extracted from sorted CD4+ and CD8+ cells. CD8+CD57+ expansion was defined as frequency above the mean frequency observed in healthy subjects. Points the paper makes about the study in general: Although roughly 29 CD8+ CDR3 sequences were shared by patients and controls, these sequences appeared highly expressed in patients and within the immunodominant clones of patients. No significant difference in CD8+ Simpson's diversity was found between patients and healthy controls (P=0.060).

This receptor was obtained from a human donor with aplastic anemia. The sequence is built from TRBV7-8 and TRBJ2-7; the D gene cannot be named for sure. The sample consisted of sorted CD4+, CD8+, or CD8+CD57+ T cells (not recorded which) from PBMCs. The nucleotide sequence is given as TGTGCCAGCAGCTTAGGGGCAGCCTCCTACGAGCAGTACTTC. Its translation reads: CASSLGAASYEQYF.